The clone carrying this TCR beta chain was found a few times. Original processing methods: Estimates of nucleated cell counts were drawn from the amplification of reference gene primers. Clones were sequenced by immunoSEQ multiplex PCR, and TCRdb holds only the in-frame ones, with some missing. V, J and clone size reflect that table, while D and trimming were determined from the DNA. This table holds tens of thousands of clones, roughly 78% found once. This record comes from a study of blood T cell repertoires in COVID-19. The wider study: Sites in the United States, Italy and Spain provided acute and convalescent COVID-19 samples. The cDNA or gDNA used as material had been derived from T cells, B-cell-depleted T cells, or PBMCs.

Trimming took off 2 bases at V and 10 bases at J, with 21 bases between the two ends. Per the germline V gene, CDR1 is SQVTM and CDR2 is ANQGSEA. This CDR3 comprises 15 residues. Sequencing used peripheral blood. The clonotype comes from a woman older than 75 with acute or convalescent COVID-19. V usage is TRBV29-1 and J usage is TRBJ2-1; D perhaps matches TRBD2 (5 bases). The CDR3 region is CSVELGLAIYGEQFF. CDR3 DNA sequence: TGCAGCGTTGAATTAGGACTCGCTATCTACGGGGAGCAGTTCTTC.